This T cell receptor beta chain emerged from a study of cytomegalovirus exposure and HLA in healthy donors. Study as a whole: Most genotyped donors, approximately 77% of about 430, had Caucasian-associated genetic ancestry.

A note on this clone: Its antigen is not identified.

Findings and limits, study-wide: Sequence variants that were highly shared formed a cluster that was likely a sequencing artifact. Despite most TCR sequences being rare, some public TCRs occurred in many donors. Later on, a genetic analysis was performed. It linked a missense variant in DCLRE1C with V- and J-gene trimming of TCR beta.

The PCR had 60 Vbeta and 13 Jbeta primers. The assay was immunoSEQ multiplex PCR, and TCRdb's table has in-frame clones only and misses some. The sample gives about 180,000 clones, more than 75% of which show up once; about 2.5% is in the top ten. The sequenced material came from PBMCs. The TCR sequence derives from a woman aged 25 to 45 in good health and CMV-seropositive.

Here the CDR3 reads CASSGGLAGAYEQYF. DNA of the CDR3: TGTGCCAGCAGTGGGGGACTAGCGGGGGCCTACGAGCAGTACTTC. This chain connects TRBV25-1 to TRBJ2-7; 14 bases agree with TRBD2. CDR3 size: 15 residues. The J segment lost 2 bases and the V segment lost 4 bases, leaving 1 base of the junction unmatched. Germline V gene sequence: CDR1 MGHDK, CDR2 SYGVNS.